This T cell receptor (beta chain) appears in the sequencing data of a study of cytomegalovirus exposure and HLA in healthy donors. Study-wide findings and caveats: An Asian-associated ancestry cluster reportedly showed fewer N-insertions than the roughly 670-donor mean in a later analysis. Sequencing depth across donors, presence/absence analyses assumed, was roughly uniform.

All the people who gave samples were healthy bone marrow donors. This CDR3 has 14 amino acids. Germline-derived CDR1 and CDR2 are MNHNS and SASEGT. The V and J ends lost 6 bases and 6 bases respectively, with 15 bases between them. With respect to this clone: What it binds is unknown.

With 60 Vbeta and 13 Jbeta primers, the PCR was carried out. The repertoire was sequenced with immunoSEQ multiplex PCR; TCRdb's copy has only in-frame clones and lacks some. This sample has 150,000 to 200,000 clones, with roughly 77% found just once. The receptor's source is a woman aged 35 to 49 in good health and CMV-seropositive. The specimen sequenced was PBMCs. J is TRBJ2-1 and V is TRBV6-1; TRBD1 might be the D (6 bases). CDR3 protein: CASSLPRDTNEQFF. The DNA for the CDR3 is TGTGCCAGCAGCCTTCCCCGGGACACCAATGAGCAGTTCTTC.